The 14 T cell receptor beta chains in this list originate from one sample, sequenced in a study of T cell responses to AZD1222 COVID-19 vaccine. TCRdb's copy holds only in-frame clones and misses some; the assay was immunoSEQ multiplex PCR. The data show 90,000 to 100,000 clones, approximately 90% seen once. The sample was peripheral blood, taken on day 0 of AZD1222 vaccination. All receptors derive from an adult in good health.

The chain combines TRBV2 with TRBJ2-5; D remains unclear. There are 15 residues in the CDR3. The V gene's germline CDR1 is SNHLY and CDR2 FYNNEI. V shed 0 bases and J shed 1 base, with 9 bases lying between them. The CDR3 DNA is TGTGCCAGCAGTGAAGCGCGCCGACTCCAAGAGACCCAGTACTTC. Protein: CASSEARRLQETQYF.

This chain links TRBV27 with TRBJ1-5; 8 positions match TRBD1. CDR1 is MNHEY, CDR2 SMNVEV, per germline (reference sequence). After removal of 4 bases from V and 4 bases from J, the junction contained 9 bases not matched to a gene. The length of the CDR3 is 16 residues. The DNA for the CDR3 is TGTGCCAGCAGTTCGAAGGGACAGGTTCGTAATCAGCCCCAGCATTTT. This sequence encodes CASSSKGQVRNQPQHF.

The chain is built from TRBV6-4 and TRBJ1-1; TRBD1 might be the D (5 bases). Germline assignment: CDR1 MRHNA and CDR2 SNTAGT. Trimming cost V 7 bases and J 0 bases, with 18 bases left between them. CDR3 size: 16 residues. The CDR3 region has the DNA TGTGCCAGCAACCTGTACGGGGCAGCTATGAACACTGAAGCTTTCTTT. As protein: CASNLYGAAMNTEAFF.

CDR3 bases: TGTGCCAGCAGCTTCTTCGCGGGGGGGGATAATGAGCAGTTCTTC. Amino acid sequence: CASSFFAGGDNEQFF. The chain joins TRBV11-3 to TRBJ2-1, with 9 bases identical to TRBD2. With 3 bases clipped from V and 7 bases from J, the junction kept 7 bases outside the gene matches. This CDR3 spans 15 amino acids. Germline CDR1 and CDR2: SGHNT and YENEEA.

This clone was detected once. V is TRBV27 and J is TRBJ1-6; 9 positions agree with TRBD1. The J segment lost 7 bases and the V segment lost 3 bases, leaving 10 bases of the junction unmatched. In germline, CDR1 is MNHEY, CDR2 SMNVEV (reference sequence). This CDR3 region has 17 residues. The CDR3 nucleotides read TGTGCCAGCAGTTTTGGAAACAGGGGGCAGGGCAATTCACCCCTCCACTTT. This sequence encodes CASSFGNRGQGNSPLHF.

This clone was seen a few times. V and J are TRBV7-3 and TRBJ1-1, with TRBD1 matching over 7 bases. V gave up 0 bases and J gave up 1 base; unmatched junction bases: 14. Germline-derived CDR1 and CDR2 are SGHTA and FQGTGA. This CDR3 is 19 amino acids long. CDR3 amino acids: CASSLTPGGPGQRNTEAFF. In DNA form, the CDR3 reads TGTGCCAGCAGCTTAACCCCGGGGGGCCCGGGACAGCGGAACACTGAAGCTTTCTTT.

This rearrangement joins TRBV6-5 to TRBJ2-7, with TRBD1 as a possible D gene (5 bases). The V gene's germline CDR1 is MNHEY and CDR2 SVGAGI. V was cut by 7 bases and J by 2 bases, with 12 bases left in between. The CDR3 loop spans 13 amino acids. CDR3 sequence (DNA): TGTGCCAGCATGAGCAGGGCCCCCTACGAGCAGTACTTC. Translation: CASMSRAPYEQYF.

The DNA for the CDR3 is TGTGCCTGGGCAAGGGGAGATACGCAGTATTTT. As protein: CAWARGDTQYF. The genes are TRBV30 and TRBJ2-3; D is possibly TRBD1 (5 bases). This CDR3 has 11 amino acids. The V end lost 5 bases, the J end lost 5 bases, and 8 bases lay between the germline ends. The V gene's germline CDR1 is GTSNPN and CDR2 SVGIG (reference sequence).

V usage is TRBV24-1 and J usage is TRBJ2-3; perhaps TRBD1 as D (5 bases). Germline V CDR1 and CDR2: KGHDR, SFDVKD. V lost 1 base and J lost 11, with 6 bases in between. The CDR3 loop spans 11 amino acids. CDR3 protein: CATSDFRGQYF. As DNA, the CDR3 is TGTGCCACCAGTGATTTTAGGGGGCAGTATTTT.

With respect to this clone: This sample also contains other DNA sequences that code for the same CDR3. This rearrangement joins TRBV6-5 to TRBJ2-1; TRBD2 aligns across 10 bases. Germline assignment: CDR1 MNHEY and CDR2 SVGAGI. CDR3 length: 15 residues. V was pared by 5 bases and J by 3 bases, with 4 bases of the junction left unmatched. CDR3 amino acids: CASSPLAGGYNEQFF. The DNA of the CDR3 is TGTGCCAGCAGTCCCTTAGCGGGGGGCTACAATGAGCAGTTCTTC.

V and J are TRBV7-3 and TRBJ2-5; perhaps D is TRBD1 or TRBD2 (5 bases each). The V end was cut by 5 bases, the J end by 1 base, with 14 bases between. Germline V CDR1 and CDR2: SGHTA, FQGTGA. This CDR3 spans 15 amino acids. CDR3 bases: TGTGCCAGCAGCGCCGGGGCCCGACCCCAAGAGACCCAGTACTTC. Residues: CASSAGARPQETQYF.

The J gene is TRBJ1-1, the V gene TRBV19, with 9 nucleotides matching TRBD1. The CDR3 length is 15 residues. CDR1 and CDR2 (germline): LNHDA, SQIVND (reference sequence). The V segment lost 4 bases and the J segment 7 bases; nucleotides outside the gene matches: 10. The DNA for the CDR3 is TGTGCCAGTAGTACCCTCACAGGGGGCGCAGGTGAAGCTTTCTTT. Protein product: CASSTLTGGAGEAFF. The variable domain in full, with the rest retrieved from reference TRBV19 and TRBJ1-1, is DGGITQSPKYLFRKEGQNVTLSCEQNLNHDAMYWYRQDPGQGLRLIYYSQIVNDFQKGDIAEGYSVSREKKESFPLTVTSAQKNPTAFYLCASSTLTGGAGEAFFGQGTRLTVV.

This chain uses TRBV6-5 with TRBJ1-6; weak D call: TRBD1 (5 bases). CDR1 and CDR2 (germline): MNHEY, SVGAGI. With 2 bases removed from V and 10 bases from J, the gap between germline ends came to 12 bases. The CDR3 runs to 14 residues. CDR3 protein: CASSYRREKSPLHF. The CDR3 bases are TGTGCCAGCAGTTACCGCAGGGAGAAGTCACCCCTCCACTTT.

This clone was counted a single time. This chain joins TRBV6-5 and TRBJ1-2; 8 bases match TRBD1. Germline CDR1 reads MNHEY; CDR2 reads SVGAGI. The CDR3 totals 14 residues. V lost 7 bases to trimming and J lost 2 bases; unmatched junction nucleotides: 6. The CDR3 here is CASTPDRANYGYTF. For the CDR3, the DNA is TGTGCCAGCACCCCGGACAGGGCCAACTATGGCTACACCTTC.